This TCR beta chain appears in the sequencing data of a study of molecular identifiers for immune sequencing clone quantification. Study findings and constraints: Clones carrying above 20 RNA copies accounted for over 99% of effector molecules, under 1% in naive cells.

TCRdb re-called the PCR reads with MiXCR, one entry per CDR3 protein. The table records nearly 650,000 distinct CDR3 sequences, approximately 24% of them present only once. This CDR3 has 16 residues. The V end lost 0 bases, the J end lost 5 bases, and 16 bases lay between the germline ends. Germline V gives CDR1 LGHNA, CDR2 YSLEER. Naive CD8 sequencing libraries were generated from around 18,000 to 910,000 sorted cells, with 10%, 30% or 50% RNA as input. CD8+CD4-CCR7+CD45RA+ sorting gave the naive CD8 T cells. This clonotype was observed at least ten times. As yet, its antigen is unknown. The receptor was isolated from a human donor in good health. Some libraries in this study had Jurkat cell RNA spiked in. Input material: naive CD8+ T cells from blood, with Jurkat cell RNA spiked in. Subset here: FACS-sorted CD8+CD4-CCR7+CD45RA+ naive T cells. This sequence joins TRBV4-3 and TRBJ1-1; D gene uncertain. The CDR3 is CASSQDWFGPGTEAFF. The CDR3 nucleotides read TGCGCCAGCAGCCAAGATTGGTTCGGGCCGGGGACTGAAGCTTTCTTT.